One T cell receptor (beta chain) is described in this entry. The entry originates in a study of blood T cell repertoires in COVID-19. Study context: Material from acute and convalescent COVID-19 was sourced from the United States, Italy and Spain. T cells, B-cell-depleted T cells, or PBMCs supplied cDNA or gDNA.

In the original processing: Nucleated cell number was recorded as an estimate derived from reference gene primer amplification. The table came from immunoSEQ multiplex PCR; TCRdb's copy has only in-frame clones and leaves some out. V and J calls plus clone size are reproduced from that table; the DNA served to infer D and trimming. The sample carries about 190,000 clones, 60% to 85% recorded once. Trimming stripped 7 bases from V and 0 bases from J, with 7 bases between. Germline CDR1 is MNHEY and CDR2 is SMNVEV (reference sequence). There are 13 residues in the CDR3. The receptor comes from a man between 60 and 75 years old with active or convalescent COVID-19. The chain joins TRBV27 to TRBJ1-3; D uncertain. Sequencing input: peripheral blood. The CDR3 nucleotides read TGTGCCAGCACCCCCAACTCTGGAAACACCATATATTTT. Encoded protein: CASTPNSGNTIYF.